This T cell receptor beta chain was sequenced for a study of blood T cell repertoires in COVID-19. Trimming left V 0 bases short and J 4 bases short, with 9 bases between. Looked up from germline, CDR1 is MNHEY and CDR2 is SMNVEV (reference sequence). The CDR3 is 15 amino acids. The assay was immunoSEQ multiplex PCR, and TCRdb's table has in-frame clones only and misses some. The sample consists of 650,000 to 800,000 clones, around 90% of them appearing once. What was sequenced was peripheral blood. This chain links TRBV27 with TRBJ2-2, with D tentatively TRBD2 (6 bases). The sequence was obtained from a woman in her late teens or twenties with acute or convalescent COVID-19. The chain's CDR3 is CASSLSMGGTGELFF. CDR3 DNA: TGTGCCAGCAGTTTATCGATGGGAGGCACCGGGGAGCTGTTTTTT.